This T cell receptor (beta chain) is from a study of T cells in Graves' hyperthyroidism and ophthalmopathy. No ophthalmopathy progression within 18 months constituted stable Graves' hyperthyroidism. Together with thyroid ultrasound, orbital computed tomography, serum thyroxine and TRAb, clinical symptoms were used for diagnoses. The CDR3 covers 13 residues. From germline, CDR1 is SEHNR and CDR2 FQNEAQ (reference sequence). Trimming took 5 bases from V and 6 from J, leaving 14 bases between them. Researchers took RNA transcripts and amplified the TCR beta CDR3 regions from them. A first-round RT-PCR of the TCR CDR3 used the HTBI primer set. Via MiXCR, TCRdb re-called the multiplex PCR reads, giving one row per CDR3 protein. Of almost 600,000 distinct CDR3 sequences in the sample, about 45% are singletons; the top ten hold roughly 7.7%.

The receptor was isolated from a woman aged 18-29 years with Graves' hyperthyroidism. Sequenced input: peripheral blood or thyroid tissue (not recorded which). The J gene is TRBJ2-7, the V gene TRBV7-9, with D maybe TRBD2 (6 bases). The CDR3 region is CASSPSLATEQYF. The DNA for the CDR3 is TGTGCCAGCAGCCCCTCACTAGCAACCGAGCAGTACTTC.